Described below is a single T cell receptor beta chain sequence and its context. Its antigen is not identified. These data originate in a study of OX40 agonist ivuxolimab in advanced cancers. Findings and caveats of the study: With doses of 0.1-3.0 mg/kg, partial responders showed among the lowest clonal expansion.

The germline CDR1 and CDR2 sequences are SGHRS and YFSETQ. There are 16 residues in the CDR3. Trimming cost V 4 bases and J 1 base; bases outside gene matches: 8. Generated by immunoSEQ multiplex PCR, the TCRdb table keeps only in-frame clones and is missing some. The sample lists around 53,000 clones, 80% to 90% occurring once. This chain uses TRBV5-1 with TRBJ2-7, with 10 positions matching TRBD1. The sequence was obtained from an adult with an advanced solid tumor such as melanoma, head and neck, liver or kidney cancer. The source was CD4+ or CD8+ T cells sorted from blood, collected in a trial of the OX40 agonist ivuxolimab. CDR3 nucleotide sequence: TGCGCCAGCAGCGGAGGGACAGGGGCGAGGTCCTACGAGCAGTACTTC. Translated: CASSGGTGARSYEQYF.